The present TCR beta chain was sequenced within a study of CD8 T cells in cerebrospinal fluid in Alzheimer's disease. The CDR3 length is 13 residues. Germline values: CDR1 KGHDR, CDR2 SFDVKD. According to its frequency, this clonotype is medium-sized. TCRdb re-called the 10x single-cell sequencing reads and catalogs CDR3 proteins one per entry, DNA excluded. The sample table includes 900 to 1,500 distinct CDR3 sequences. The TCR sequence derives from a human donor in good health. The specimen was cerebrospinal fluid. This chain uses TRBV24-1 with TRBJ1-5; the TCRdb D gene call, TRBD1, has no DNA to confirm it. This chain's CDR3 is CATSAGTGQPQHF.